This TCR beta chain was recovered during a study of T cell responses to AZD1222 COVID-19 vaccine. The germline V gene encodes CDR1 MDHEN and CDR2 SYDVKM. The length of the CDR3 is 14 residues. J gave up 2 bases and V 7 bases, and 7 bases lay outside the gene matches. The repertoire was sequenced with immunoSEQ multiplex PCR; TCRdb's copy has only in-frame clones and lacks some. The sample yields about 49,000 clones, approximately 79% seen once. The sequencing here drew on peripheral blood, taken on day 0 of MenACWY control vaccination. The chain joins TRBV28 to TRBJ2-7, with 8 bases lining up with TRBD2. The sequence derives from an adult in good health. In nucleotides, the CDR3 is TGTGCCAGCACCCCGGGGGGGACCGCCTACGAGCAGTACTTC. Translated: CASTPGGTAYEQYF.